These 22 T cell receptor beta chains were all obtained from the same sample, sequenced in a study of read filtering for tumor transcriptome and immune sequencing. Molecular barcoded adaptors covering alpha/delta and beta/gamma chains were used on roughly 400 ng RNA. TCRdb re-called the reads through MiXCR, storing one row per CDR3 protein. The sample has roughly 130,000 distinct CDR3 sequences, approximately 12% seen once. The sequenced sample consisted of a population of CD138-negative cells sorted from bone marrow. Receptors originate from a donor at least 40 years old with multiple myeloma.

This clonotype was observed many times. The rearrangement uses TRBV12-3 or TRBV12-4 and TRBJ1-5; D might be TRBD1 (6 bases). The ends were cut back, 3 bases at V and 5 bases at J, with 11 bases in the middle. The CDR3 length is 14 residues. As DNA, the CDR3 is TGTGCCAGCAGTTTTAACAGGGCTGATCAGCCCCAGCATTTT. Its protein is CASSFNRADQPQHF.

This clonotype was seen repeatedly, ten times or more. The CDR3 DNA reads as TGCGCCAGCAGCTTGGTATGGGGTAACAATGAGCAGTTCTTC. Translation gives CASSLVWGNNEQFF. This chain uses TRBV5-1 with TRBJ2-1; D gene unclear. CDR3 length equals 14 residues. Per germline, CDR1 SGHRS and CDR2 YFSETQ. With 0 bases removed from V and 5 bases from J, the gap between germline ends came to 9 bases.

This clonotype was counted many times. The chain joins TRBV4-2 to TRBJ1-5; no clear D gene. V was cut by 0 bases and J by 4 bases, with 16 bases left in between. The CDR3 runs to 17 residues. From germline, CDR1 is LGHNA and CDR2 YNFKEQ. The CDR3 reads CASSQDLATNANQPQHF. Here the CDR3 DNA reads TGTGCCAGCAGCCAAGATCTAGCGACAAACGCAAATCAGCCCCAGCATTTT.

As concerns this clonotype: This may come from a read error, since a much larger clone is one base off. The rearrangement uses TRBV29-1 and TRBJ1-1; 9 positions agree with TRBD1. V shed 7 bases, J shed 2 bases, and the junction held 5 bases outside the gene matches. In germline, CDR1 is SQVTM, CDR2 ANQGSEA. There are 13 residues in the CDR3. CDR3 protein: CSAETGGNTEAFF. CDR3 nucleotides: TGCAGCGCTGAGACAGGGGGAAACACTGAAGCTTTCTTT.

This clonotype was observed many times. This chain connects TRBV7-9 to TRBJ1-2, with no clear D. Germline V gene sequence: CDR1 SEHNR, CDR2 FQNEAQ (reference sequence). This CDR3 has 12 residues. V was pared by 8 bases and J by 4 bases, with 11 bases between. The CDR3 sequence is CASGGESYGYTF. DNA of the CDR3: TGTGCCAGCGGTGGGGAGAGCTATGGCTACACCTTC.

This clonotype was seen ten or more times. This chain links TRBV15 with TRBJ1-2, with D maybe TRBD1 (6 bases). In germline, CDR1 is LNHNV, CDR2 YYDKDF (reference sequence). The CDR3 totals 15 residues. V shed 0 bases and J shed 8 bases, with 16 bases lying between them. The CDR3 region has the DNA TGTGCCACCAGCAGAGATCGGCAGGGGTGGTCGGGCTACACCTTC. Residues: CATSRDRQGWSGYTF.

This clonotype was seen repeatedly, ten times or more. The rearrangement uses TRBV3-1 and TRBJ2-7, with D tentatively TRBD2 (5 bases). Germline V gene data show CDR1 as LGHDT and CDR2 as YNNKEL (reference sequence). With 1 base removed from V and 2 bases from J, the gap between germline ends came to 15 bases. The CDR3 sequence is 16 residues long. The CDR3 DNA reads TGTGCCAGCAGCCAAGGCCGAGCCGGAGGAGCCTACGAGCAGTACTTC. The encoded protein is CASSQGRAGGAYEQYF.

The V gene is TRBV20-1, the J gene TRBJ2-7; the match to TRBD2 covers 7 bases. Germline CDR1 reads DFQATT; CDR2 reads SNEGSKA (reference sequence). The CDR3 sequence is 14 residues long. Trimming cost V 5 bases and J 0 bases; bases outside gene matches: 7. CDR3 region: CSAGGDYPSYEQYF. CDR3 DNA: TGCAGTGCTGGAGGGGACTACCCCTCCTACGAGCAGTACTTC.

In this sample, this clonotype turned up once. A read error likely explains this, since a far larger clone differs by one base. The V and J genes are TRBV6-1 and TRBJ1-5; TRBD1 matches at 8 bases. Per the germline V gene, CDR1 is MNHNS and CDR2 is SASEGT. This CDR3 spans 14 amino acids. With V trimmed by 8 bases and J by 4 bases, 7 bases remained unmatched. CDR3 sequence: CASGGDRRNQPQHF. CDR3 sequence (DNA): TGTGCCAGCGGTGGGGACAGGCGGAATCAGCCCCAGCATTTT.

This clonotype was recorded at least ten times. The chain is built from TRBV28 and TRBJ1-1, with a possible D match to TRBD1 (6 bases). V lost 2 bases and J 1 base, leaving 17 bases between the germline ends. This CDR3 has 17 residues. Germline V CDR1 and CDR2: MDHEN, SYDVKM. The CDR3 sequence: CASSLTGLGAANTEAFF. DNA for the CDR3: TGTGCCAGCAGTTTAACGGGGTTGGGGGCTGCGAACACTGAAGCTTTCTTT.

This clonotype came up many times. In DNA, the CDR3 is TGTGCCAGCAGCTTAGGTCAGGGGATCTACAATGAGCAGTTCTTC. Protein product: CASSLGQGIYNEQFF. This chain links TRBV7-9 with TRBJ2-1, with TRBD1 as a possible D gene (6 bases). The germline V gene encodes CDR1 SEHNR and CDR2 FQNEAQ (reference sequence). The CDR3 contains 15 residues. V lost 1 base, J lost 3 bases, and 10 bases lay in between.

Concerning this clonotype: This may stem from a read error, because a much larger clone lies one nucleotide away. V gene TRBV7-2 combines with J gene TRBJ1-1, with unresolved D. The CDR3 has 12 amino acids. The V and J ends lost 7 bases and 4 bases respectively, with 10 bases between them. Looked up from germline, CDR1 is SGHTA and CDR2 is FQGNSA. Here the CDR3 reads CASTRWITEAFF. The CDR3 DNA reads as TGTGCCAGCACCCGATGGATCACTGAAGCTTTCTTT.

A remark on this clonotype: With a much larger clone just one base away, this may be a read error. The chain combines TRBV20-1 with TRBJ2-5; D uncertain. The germline V gene has CDR1 DFQATT and CDR2 SNEGSKA (reference sequence). V lost 3 bases and J lost 4, with 12 bases in between. The CDR3 loop spans 13 amino acids. The DNA for the CDR3 is TGCAGTGCTAGGGGAATGTACCTAGAGACCCAGTACTTC. Its translation is CSARGMYLETQYF.

In regard to this clonotype: Given a much more abundant clone one base away, this may be a read error. This CDR3 is missing its conserved last phenylalanine or tryptophan, likely due to a read error. The CDR3 DNA reads TGTGCCAGCAGAGGCGGGAGTCCTGAAGCTTTCCTT. Translated: CASRGGSPEAFL. The rearrangement uses TRBV3-1 and TRBJ1-1; D call uncertain. V lost 6 bases and J 6 bases, leaving 11 bases between the germline ends. This CDR3 is 12 amino acids long. CDR1 is LGHDT, CDR2 YNNKEL, per germline (reference sequence).

In the case of this clonotype: This may be a read error: a much more frequent sequence differs by one nucleotide. The chain recombines TRBV29-1 with TRBJ2-3, with TRBD2 identical over 11 bases. The CDR3 is 17 amino acids. Germline V gene sequence: CDR1 SQVTM, CDR2 ANQGSEA. CDR3 in DNA: TGCAGCGCTGAAGATGGGCTAGCGGGAGGTGGGCGGGATACGCAGTATTTT. Protein: CSAEDGLAGGGRDTQYF.

The DNA of the CDR3 is TGTGCCAGCAGCCTCGGGGGACAGGGGAACACCGGGGAGCTGTTTTTT. Its translation is CASSLGGQGNTGELFF. The V and J genes are TRBV4-2 and TRBJ2-2; TRBD1 matches 9 bases. Trimming at V came to 4 bases and at J to 1 base, leaving 4 bases not matched to a gene. This CDR3 comprises 16 residues. The germline V gene encodes CDR1 LGHNA and CDR2 YNFKEQ.

For this clonotype: A much more abundant neighbour one base away suggests this may be a read error. The chain uses TRBV14 and TRBJ1-1; no reliable D call. This CDR3 has 14 amino acids. Germline V gene lookup returns CDR1 SGHDN and CDR2 FVKESK. The CDR3 nucleotides read TGTGCCAGCAGCTCCCACTACATGAACACTGGAGCTTTCTTT. It is translated as CASSSHYMNTGAFF.

With regard to this clonotype: A read error may explain this, as a much larger clone is one base away. The V gene is TRBV20-1, the J gene TRBJ2-2; 8 nucleotides match TRBD2. The CDR3 is 14 amino acids. Germline CDR1 DFQATT, CDR2 SNEGSKA (reference sequence). The CDR3 loop reads CSASGGLNTEELFF. CDR3 coding DNA: TGCAGTGCGAGCGGGGGACTTAACACCGAGGAGCTGTTTTTT.

This clonotype was seen many times. V usage is TRBV20-1 and J usage is TRBJ1-1; D is unclear. CDR1 and CDR2 from the germline V gene are DFQATT and SNEGSKA (reference sequence). Trimming shortened V by 2 bases and J by 0 bases, and 7 bases separated the two germline ends. The CDR3 sequence is 13 residues long. Written as DNA, the CDR3 is TGCAGTGCTAGAAGCCAGCTGAACACTGAAGCTTTCTTT. Translation: CSARSQLNTEAFF.

The rearrangement joins TRBV12-3 or TRBV12-4 to TRBJ2-5; D remains ambiguous. V was pared by 3 bases and J by 0 bases, with 5 bases between. The CDR3 spans 13 residues. The CDR3 spells CASSLGNQETQYF. In DNA form, the CDR3 reads TGTGCCAGCAGTTTGGGCAACCAAGAGACCCAGTACTTC.

In its sample, this clonotype was seen a few times. This chain joins TRBV20-1 and TRBJ2-6; TRBD2 might be the D (6 bases). Germline lookup yields CDR1 DFQATT and CDR2 SNEGSKA (reference sequence). The germline V and J ends were trimmed by 1 base and 2 bases, with 9 bases remaining between them. The CDR3 extends over 15 amino acids. The CDR3 loop is CSARASGAGANVLTF. CDR3 nucleotides: TGCAGTGCTAGAGCATCGGGGGCTGGGGCCAACGTCCTGACTTTC.

This clonotype was seen a handful of times. This sequence joins TRBV5-1 and TRBJ1-3, with TRBD1 matching over 7 bases. The junction had 9 bases not matched to a gene; V was cut back by 0 bases and J by 0 bases. CDR3 length: 18 amino acids. Germline values: CDR1 SGHRS, CDR2 YFSETQ. The chain's CDR3 is CASSLGTRGPSSGNTIYF. The DNA for the CDR3 is TGCGCCAGCAGCTTGGGTACTAGGGGGCCCTCCTCTGGAAACACCATATATTTT.